Below, one TCR beta chain is given with its context. The count of this clone is one. The antigen it recognizes is unknown. No much larger clone exists at a distance of one base, and base qualities are not known. The cohort comprised hundreds of healthy bone marrow donors. Cohort members were all nominally healthy when sampled, although unrecorded immune exposures were likely present. The donor tested CMV seronegative, placing the donor among the roughly 340 seronegative members of the cohort. Each donor provided a peripheral blood sample, and peripheral blood mononuclear cells were used for TCR beta sequencing. The Qiagen DNeasy Blood Extraction Kit was used to extract genomic DNA from the blood cell samples. The library was built by means of the immunoSEQ multiplex PCR assay. The multiplex PCR relied on a mix of 60 forward primers for TCR Vbeta segments and 13 reverse primers for TCR Jbeta segments. The CDR3 region of rearranged TCR beta genes was amplified from genomic DNA with a multiplex PCR assay. Amplified TCR beta libraries were sequenced as 87-base-pair reads on the Illumina HiSeq System. For the original study's pipeline: In a later analysis, tens of millions of unique TCR beta chains were counted across the 500 to 850 repertoires, and approximately 11 million of these chains were shared by at least two donors. Raw reads were error-corrected and collapsed into unique sequences with a nearest-neighbor algorithm that merged closely related sequences to remove PCR and sequencing errors. To assign V, D and J gene segments, CDR3 sequences were aligned to IMGT reference sequences. For a sequence to be retained, at least a six-nucleotide match to both a V gene segment and a J gene segment was required. Rearrangements were classified as productive when the CDR3 lacked stop codons and remained in frame with V and J, and all other rearrangements were classified as non-productive. CDR3 was defined according to IMGT convention as the region running from the second conserved V-encoded cysteine to the conserved J-encoded phenylalanine. The earlier analysis of 500 to 750 of the donors excluded any sequence lacking an unambiguous match to a single V gene segment. An earlier analysis of a few hundred of the donors called V segments functional above 56.7% productive rearrangements and segregating when the between-donor standard deviation exceeded 5%. A statistical classification framework was built to diagnose cytomegalovirus status from the catalog of TCR beta chain sequences. In a later analysis, TCR nucleotide sequences were compared against IMGT/GENE-DB human TR gene sequences so that V and J genes could be assigned. A later analysis assigned CDR3 sequences and most-parsimonious VDJ recombination scenarios with the TCRdist pipeline. A later analysis defined each TCR beta chain by its CDR3 amino acid sequence plus V-gene family, and excluded reads lacking a unique V-gene family. A later analysis removed 500 to 650 highly shared, low-generation-probability nucleotide sequences to deal with suspected cross-contamination and a sequencing artifact. A later analysis calculated a clonal expansion index for each public chain from normalized within-repertoire ranks of inferred template counts. Generation probabilities in a later analysis came from a VDJ recombination model fitted to out-of-frame rearrangements, and those results were checked against IGoR. Hypergeometric tests were used in a later analysis to score TCR-TCR, TCR-HLA and TCR-CMV co-occurrence, with a repertoire-size bias correction applied to the TCR pairs. False discovery rates were estimated in a later analysis by permuting HLA or CMV assignments 20 times. In a later analysis, co-occurring TCRs were grouped using DBSCAN, with TCRdist sequence similarity added in when clustering inside HLA-allele-positive subsets. Repertoires with fewer than 30,000 or more than 120,000 public chains, plus five repertoires with anomalous nucleotide sharing, were excluded from co-occurrence clustering. TCRdb mirrors the immuneACCESS table, restricted to in-frame sequences. Some clones are absent from its copies; in checked studies, under half trace to an unresolved V gene, and the reason for the others is unknown. For V, J and clone size, that table is used; D and trimming come from the DNA. Counted in this sample were about 180,000 clones; 77% of them appeared once. Of the sample, about 1.5% falls within the top ten clones.

The data were taken from a study of cytomegalovirus exposure and HLA in healthy donors (TCRdb year 2017). With respect to the entire study: An earlier analysis of 550 to 700 of the donors reported about 250 Gb of sequence data and roughly 110 million unique TCR beta sequences from 190 million or so T cells. An early release that covered 640 HLA-typed donors contained approximately 300 gigabases of sequencing data and approximately 85 million unique TCR sequences. Of the 300 to 500 genotyped donors, approximately 81% were placed in the genetic ancestry cluster associated with self-reported Caucasian donors. The study aimed to test whether cataloging public T cell receptors could reveal signatures of past pathogen exposure. The T cell repertoires of 700 or so subjects were profiled by immunosequencing and related to cytomegalovirus serostatus. Along with the approximately 700-subject first cohort, a separate validation cohort of over a hundred different subjects was used. To predict cytomegalovirus infection status, the study combined high-throughput TCR immunosequencing, statistical association of individual TCRs with disease status, and machine learning. In a later analysis, previously published TCR beta repertoires from 550 to 750 donors were re-analyzed and high-resolution HLA genotyping was added so that TCR occurrence patterns could be studied. In the later analysis, no new phenotypic data were used to find candidate immune exposures; instead, reliance was placed on TCR beta sequences and their occurrence across donors. In an earlier analysis of a few hundred of the donors, high-throughput TCR beta sequencing was used to judge whether each TCR beta V gene segment behaved as functional or pseudogenic. Donor age, sex, ethnicity and CMV serostatus were compiled alongside the repertoire data. In a later genetic analysis, genome-wide SNP genotypes for about 55% of the roughly 700 donors were used, and that subset was treated as a discovery cohort. All discovery cohort repertoires had been generated on a single sequencing platform. Class I and class II HLA loci were covered by the typing at four-digit resolution. The number of donors typed differed by locus, with roughly 629-640 for A, B, C, DRB1 and DQB1, around 560 for DQA1, 600 to 610 for DPA1, and roughly 450 for DPB1. A few DR-DQ haplotypes were treated as single units for association and clustering because of strong linkage in the cohort. Across approximately 400 genotyped donors of the cohort, an average of about 240,000 unique TCR beta nucleotide sequences per donor were sequenced, and approximately 19% of those sequences were non-productive. General findings and caveats noted by the study authors: The authors suggested that the approach could potentially be extended to other disease states and immunological phenotypes. Most CMV-associated TCR beta chains appeared to be HLA-restricted in a later analysis, and the HLA associations seemed to be driven largely by CMV exposure. In a later analysis, the rate of TCR association differed among HLA loci, with DRB1 alleles having the most associated TCRs and HLA-C alleles having the fewest. In a later genetic analysis, a missense DCLRE1C variant was associated with V-gene and J-gene trimming of TCR beta chains, and the association was replicated in an independent cohort. While some public TCRs were present in many individuals, most TCR sequences turned up only very rarely across donors. In vitro tests confirmed that a few of the cytomegalovirus-associated TCR beta chains recognize cytomegalovirus antigens. The study gave a list of more than 150 TCR beta chains associated with cytomegalovirus. In this cohort, only TCR beta chains were sequenced, and detectable features were limited by the absence of alpha or paired-chain data. Because some donors lacked HLA typing at each locus, the association tests relied only on the typed subset. Sequencing depth was assumed to be roughly uniform across donors in the presence/absence analyses, though that assumption may not hold. Because counts were too low, around 17 rarely observed V segments, including chromosome 9 orphons, were left out of the earlier analysis of 500 to 650 of the donors. At a false discovery rate of 0.05, a later analysis linked some 18,000 TCR beta sequences to specific HLA alleles. A further reported finding was that TCR beta sequences accurately predicted the HLA-A and HLA-B alleles for most subjects in the first cohort. In a later genetic analysis, fewer N-insertions in productive TCRs were reported among donors in an Asian-associated ancestry cluster than the approximately 630-donor mean. When HLA alleles, especially DR and DQ, strongly co-occurred, TCR associations were difficult to assign to individual alleles. In an earlier analysis of more than 500 of the donors, most TCR beta V segments appeared in productive rearrangements about 87% or about 30% of the time, broadly matching IMGT annotations. In a later analysis, HLA-associated TCR beta chains were found to be more clonally expanded and to have lower generation probabilities than equally common non-associated chains. The only immune exposure information available for the cohort was CMV serostatus. Linkage disequilibrium might explain the correlated functional status among segregating V segments, but an unknown experimental factor could not be excluded. A cluster of highly shared sequence variants was judged likely to be a technical artifact of the sequencing pipeline. Several of the top co-occurrence clusters appeared to be linked to parvovirus B19, influenza, CMV and Epstein-Barr virus, according to a later analysis. In both the original and validation cohorts, the classifier was reported to diagnose cytomegalovirus status with high specificity and sensitivity. Because the 87-base-pair reads could not distinguish some IMGT-functional V segments, including TRBV6-2 and TRBV6-3, those segments were excluded.

V loses 4 bases at its end and J loses 1 base; junction bases beyond the gene matches: 15. Spanning cysteine to phenylalanine, the CDR3 consists of 20 amino acids. CDR3 DNA is the only sequence kept; it has 60 bases, read in frame from the first base. The germline V gene (reference sequence) provides CDR1 PRHDT and CDR2 FYEKMQ. The rearrangement joined TRBV13 to TRBJ2-3; TRBD2 lines up with 12 middle nucleotides. This sequence was found in a young man in good health and CMV-seronegative. The specimen sequenced was PBMCs. This receptor has the CDR3 CASSSFSSGGGTVRTDTQYF. The base sequence is TGTGCCAGCAGCTCGTTCTCTAGCGGGGGGGGAACGGTCCGCACAGATACGCAGTATTTT.